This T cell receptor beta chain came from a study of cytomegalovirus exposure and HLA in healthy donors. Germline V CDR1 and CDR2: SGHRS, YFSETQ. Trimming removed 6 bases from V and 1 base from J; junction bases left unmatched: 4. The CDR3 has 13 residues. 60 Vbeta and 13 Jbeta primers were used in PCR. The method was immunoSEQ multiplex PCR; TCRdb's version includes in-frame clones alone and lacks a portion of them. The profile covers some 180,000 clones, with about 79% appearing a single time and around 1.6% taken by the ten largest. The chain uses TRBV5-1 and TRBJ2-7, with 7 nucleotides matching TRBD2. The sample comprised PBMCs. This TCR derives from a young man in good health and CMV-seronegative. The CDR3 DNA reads TGCGCCAGCAAGGCGGGGGTATCCTACGAGCAGTACTTC. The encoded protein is CASKAGVSYEQYF.